This note documents a single T cell receptor beta chain sequence. This clonotype was detected ten times or more. Its antigen is currently not known. Per-nucleotide qualities are absent, and no much larger clonotype sits a single base away. Stable Graves' hyperthyroidism was defined as the absence of progression to ophthalmopathy over 18 months of follow-up. The hyperthyroidism patients were between 18 and 65 years old and newly diagnosed, with a disease duration of less than 2 months. Exclusion was applied to patients with uncontrolled infections, other autoimmune diseases, pregnancy or lactation. Diagnoses were based on clinical symptoms, serum thyroxine and TRAb, thyroid ultrasound and orbital computed tomography. PBMCs were separated from 10 ml of fresh peripheral blood using Ficoll-Paque density gradient centrifugation. Total RNA was extracted with Trizol reagent, and quality was checked on an Agilent 2100 Bioanalyzer.

The sample comes from a study of T cells in Graves' hyperthyroidism and ophthalmopathy (dated by TCRdb to between 2017 and 2020). Notes on the research overall: Peripheral blood was sampled at the time of initial diagnosis, prior to any treatment. To identify distinguishing TCR V-J signatures, a discovery cohort of 90 to 100 patients was used, comprising roughly 45 with Graves' ophthalmopathy and some 57 with stable Graves' hyperthyroidism. Prospective prediction of ophthalmopathy was tested in an independent validation cohort consisting of about 20 hyperthyroidism patients and 17 patients who later progressed to ophthalmopathy. The roughly 100 discovery patients were divided at random into training and test sets in a 7:3 ratio. The study also compared thyroid tissue and blood T-cell repertoires from 6 or 7 Graves' hyperthyroidism patients. After sampling, hyperthyroidism patients received methimazole starting at 30 mg daily, and ophthalmopathy patients received high-dose intravenous methylprednisolone. According to the paper, TCR Vbeta CDR3 sequencing was carried out on some 130 peripheral blood samples, which came from under 50 ophthalmopathy, around 75 hyperthyroidism and roughly 17 progressor patients.

Amplification of TCR beta CDR3 regions was carried out from RNA transcripts. The TCR CDR3 was subjected to a first round of RT-PCR using the HTBI primer set and the Qiagen OneStep RT-PCR kit. Libraries were constructed in a second round of multiplex PCR, after which size selection and purification were performed. The libraries were sequenced on an Illumina HiSeq2000 using paired-end 100 bp reads. Per the source publication's procedure: Raw data were processed with SOAPnuke, discarding reads with adapters, uncalled bases, mean Phred below 15, or no exact constant-primer or identifier match. High-quality paired reads were merged with COPE v1.2.5, and unique nucleotide sequences were defined as clonotypes. MiTCR v1.1 was used to align clonotypes to the IMGT TRBV, TRBD and TRBJ reference segments. The analysis was restricted to V-J combinations with a frequency above 0.0001, which together covered 99% to 99.2% of the repertoires. A TCS score was defined as the ratio between F50 (clonal expansion) and ExV (chaos), using BLOSUM62-based TCRdist between CDR3 peptides within each V-J. Welch's t-statistics and random forest reduced just over 500 V-J features to 13, which were used in a naive Bayes classifier (R e1071). TCRdb redid the processing of the public reads, applying fastp at Q25 and MiXCR, and retained in-frame beta chains. Each CDR3 protein gets just one entry, which takes the most common genes and DNA from the rows behind it. TCRdb's processing, not the authors', yielded these V and J calls. A total of hundreds of thousands of distinct CDR3 sequences appear in this sample, around 15% of them only once. 9.5% to 13% of the sample goes to the ten largest clones.

Broad study findings and their caveats: In cross-validation, a model built on a 13 V-J signature told ophthalmopathy apart from stable hyperthyroidism with under 90% sensitivity and around 83% specificity, and in testing the same model reached 80%/75%. Most expanded thyroid clonotypes (frequency above 0.001) were also detected in blood, a finding suggesting that blood repertoires may reflect thyroid immune responses. In validation, the model predicted progression to ophthalmopathy with roughly 70% sensitivity and 72% to 75% specificity, a median of about six months before onset. Sample size was not statistically predetermined, and investigators were not blinded to group allocation.

What was sequenced was blood. The sequence was obtained from a woman younger than 35 with Graves' hyperthyroidism.

The CDR3 sequence is CSARSSRSTDTQYF. Read as DNA, the sequence is TGCAGTGCTAGGTCTAGTCGCAGCACAGATACGCAGTATTTT. The V and J genes are TRBV20-1 and TRBJ2-3, with the identity of the D gene unclear. The CDR3, cysteine through phenylalanine, is 14 amino acids long. The sequence is cut down to CDR3 DNA, 42 bases in frame from base 1. The germline V gene (reference sequence) yields DFQATT for CDR1 and SNEGSKA for CDR2. V is reduced by 3 bases and J by 0 bases, leaving a spacing of 10 bases between them.